Detailed here is one T cell receptor beta chain. Its antigen remains unknown. Clones were sequenced by immunoSEQ multiplex PCR, and TCRdb holds only the in-frame ones, with some missing. The sample includes some 120,000 clones, around 87% seen only once; the top ten take approximately 12%. CDR3 length: 13 residues. Trimming shortened V by 3 bases and J by 2 bases, and 7 bases separated the two germline ends. Germline CDR1 is SGHTA and CDR2 is FQGNSA. This specimen belongs to a study of T cell responses to AZD1222 COVID-19 vaccine. Study-wide points: Every sample of the repertoires postdated the peak T cell response. The reported proportion of spike-specific TCRs targeting unmutated variant regions was nearly half.

The rearrangement joins TRBV7-2 to TRBJ1-2; a weak D match, TRBD1 (5 bases). The sample consisted of peripheral blood, taken on day 0 of AZD1222 vaccination. The source of this sequence is an adult in good health. The CDR3 here is CASSFRENYGYTF. In DNA, the CDR3 is TGTGCCAGCAGCTTCAGGGAGAACTATGGCTACACCTTC.